Sequencing of this TCR beta chain was carried out in a study of cytomegalovirus exposure and HLA in healthy donors. PCR used 60 Vbeta primers and 13 Jbeta primers. This table comes from immunoSEQ multiplex PCR, and its TCRdb copy is limited to in-frame clones, with some not included. The table records under 150,000 clones, approximately 87% of them present only once. V lost 1 base to trimming and J lost 1 base, with 10 bases between them. CDR3 length: 15 amino acids. Germline-derived CDR1 and CDR2 are MNHEY and SMNVEV (reference sequence). Worth noting for this clone: Its matching antigen is unknown.

General observations from the study: The study had only CMV serostatus as immune exposure information.

This TCR came from a woman in her thirties in good health and CMV-seronegative. Sequencing used PBMCs. This chain uses TRBV27 with TRBJ1-1; D gene uncertain. The CDR3, as DNA: TGTGCCAGCAGTTTATGGCCAGTAAAGAACACTGAAGCTTTCTTT. Protein: CASSLWPVKNTEAFF.